This TCR beta chain was retrieved from a study of response to subunit inactivated influenza vaccine. This clonotype was seen more than once but under ten times. Germline V gene lookup returns CDR1 MNHEY and CDR2 SMNVEV (reference sequence). The CDR3 consists of 13 residues. V was cut by 4 bases and J by 8 bases, with 12 bases left in between. From the RT-PCR reads, TCRdb called clonotypes with MiXCR, one entry per CDR3 protein. The sample includes around 200,000 distinct CDR3 sequences, more than 10% seen only once; the top ten take roughly 29%. This sample also belongs to another study, concerning T cells expressing NK-cell markers. That work adds: Researchers built TCR beta cDNA using 5'RACE template switching with UMIs. Most of the eight sequenced donors were classified as HCMV-seropositive, and one was classified as seronegative. Several experiments employed an anti-gamma-delta TCR antibody to confine sorting to alpha-beta TCR T cells.

This chain joins TRBV27 and TRBJ2-1; D might be TRBD2 (7 bases). This receptor was obtained from a man in his fifties or sixties who received an inactivated influenza vaccine. This material consisted of CD8+ T cells sorted from PBMCs, taken roughly 13 days after vaccination. The CDR3 is CASSWGGADEQFF. As DNA, the CDR3 is TGTGCCAGCAGTTGGGGGGGGGCCGATGAGCAGTTCTTC.